Each of the 19 T cell receptor beta chains below was sequenced from the same sample in a study of T cell clones after liver transplantation. Sequencing used immunoSEQ multiplex PCR; TCRdb keeps in-frame clones, though not all of them. The data contain around 75,000 clones, about 85% of them seen just once; the ten biggest clones take up more than 2%. The sample in question was CD4+ T cells from blood, obtained 48 months after liver transplant. Source of these receptors: a human patient who received a liver transplant. Some T cells could come from the graft donor.

This sequence joins TRBV4-1 and TRBJ1-3; no firm D call. The CDR3 consists of 18 residues. Germline V gene data show CDR1 as MGHRA and CDR2 as YSYEKL. Between the trimmed V and J ends, which lost 0 bases and 0 bases, there was a span of 15 bases. The CDR3 is CASSQDRSRSLSGNTIYF. As DNA, the CDR3 is TGCGCCAGCAGCCAAGATAGGTCTAGGAGCCTCTCTGGAAACACCATATATTTT.

V and J are TRBV5-1 and TRBJ2-2; possible D gene TRBD1, 6 bases. The CDR3 runs to 14 residues. V was cut by 7 bases and J by 3 bases, with 13 bases left in between. Germline values: CDR1 SGHRS, CDR2 YFSETQ. The CDR3: CASLGQLDTGELFF. CDR3 nucleotide sequence: TGCGCCAGCTTAGGACAGCTGGACACCGGGGAGCTGTTTTTT.

The chain recombines TRBV28 with TRBJ2-5; TRBD2 might be the D (6 bases). The ends were cut back, 3 bases at V and 5 bases at J, with 16 bases in the middle. This CDR3 has 15 amino acids. Germline-derived CDR1 and CDR2 are MDHEN and SYDVKM. In DNA, the CDR3 is TGTGCCAGCAGTTTTGGGGGAGGAAGGGTGGAGACCCAGTACTTC. It translates to CASSFGGGRVETQYF.

This clone turned up a few times. J is TRBJ2-1 and V is TRBV6-5, with D possibly matching TRBD2 (7 bases). The germline gives CDR1 MNHEY, CDR2 SVGAGI. V was cut by 6 bases and J by 9 bases, with 12 bases left in between. The CDR3 runs to 12 residues. The CDR3, as DNA: TGTGCCAGCAGCACAAGGGGGGGTGAGCAGTTCTTC. Translated: CASSTRGGEQFF.

The CDR3 nucleotides read TGTGCCAGCAGTTACCGGTTTGGGGACACTGAAGCTTTCTTT. Protein: CASSYRFGDTEAFF. The chain recombines TRBV6-6 with TRBJ1-1; D is undetermined. Trimming stripped 2 bases from V and 3 bases from J, with 10 bases between. This CDR3 region has 14 residues. In germline, CDR1 is MNHNY, CDR2 SVGAGI (reference sequence).

The rearrangement links TRBV25-1 to TRBJ2-2; 8 nucleotides align to TRBD1. The CDR3 totals 14 residues. The ends lost 6 bases at V and 4 bases at J; junction bases unmatched: 4. Germline V gene data show CDR1 as MGHDK and CDR2 as SYGVNS. This chain's CDR3 is CASRMTGATGELFF. CDR3 nucleotide sequence: TGTGCCAGCAGGATGACAGGGGCCACCGGGGAGCTGTTTTTT.

This chain joins TRBV9 and TRBJ2-1, with TRBD2 identical over 15 bases. Per germline, CDR1 SGDLS and CDR2 YYNGEE. The ends lost 0 bases at V and 9 bases at J; junction bases unmatched: 1. The CDR3 has 15 residues. For the CDR3, the DNA is TGTGCCAGCAGCGTAGTGGGACTAGCGGGAGGTGAGCAGTTCTTC. It is translated as CASSVVGLAGGEQFF.

This sequence joins TRBV6-4 and TRBJ2-1; D may match TRBD1 or TRBD2 (5 bases each). The germline gives CDR1 MRHNA, CDR2 SNTAGT. V shed 7 bases and J shed 10 bases, with 17 bases lying between them. The CDR3 length is 13 residues. The DNA for the CDR3 is TGTGCCAGCAAGGCTACCCGGGACGGGGAGCAGTTCTTC. It codes for CASKATRDGEQFF.

The V call is TRBV30, the J call TRBJ1-2; D perhaps matches TRBD1 (5 bases). Looked up from germline, CDR1 is GTSNPN and CDR2 is SVGIG (reference sequence). The CDR3 extends over 13 amino acids. V lost 2 bases to trimming and J lost 4 bases, with 11 bases between them. In nucleotides, the CDR3 is TGTGCCTGGAGTATGGGACGGTTCTATGGCTACACCTTC. It encodes CAWSMGRFYGYTF.

The chain uses TRBV6-5 and TRBJ1-2; 7 positions agree with TRBD1. The germline V gene has CDR1 MNHEY and CDR2 SVGAGI. V lost 5 bases, J lost 6 bases, and 12 bases stayed unmatched. The CDR3 has 15 amino acids. CDR3 sequence reads: CASSPGRGRGNGYTF. CDR3 coding DNA: TGTGCCAGCAGTCCTGGAAGGGGGCGCGGTAATGGCTACACCTTC.

The chain employs TRBV2 and TRBJ2-7; TRBD1 aligns across 8 bases. The ends lost 7 bases at V and 0 bases at J; junction bases unmatched: 2. The CDR3 contains 13 residues. CDR1 is SNHLY, CDR2 FYNNEI, per germline. CDR3 in DNA: TGTGCCAGCAATGGACAGGGCTCCTACGAGCAGTACTTC. The encoded protein is CASNGQGSYEQYF.

The chain couples TRBV9 to TRBJ2-6, with TRBD1 as a possible D gene (5 bases). The V gene's germline CDR1 is SGDLS and CDR2 YYNGEE. V lost 3 bases, J lost 4 bases, and 8 bases lay in between. CDR3 length equals 14 residues. The CDR3 loop reads CASSDRTGANVLTF. The CDR3 nucleotides are TGTGCCAGCAGCGACCGGACAGGGGCCAACGTCCTGACTTTC.

This clone was seen once. V and J are TRBV27 and TRBJ2-3; D unresolved. The CDR3 has 17 residues. V was shortened by 4 bases and J by 4 bases, with 21 bases between the two germline ends. CDR1 MNHEY and CDR2 SMNVEV come from the germline V gene (reference sequence). CDR3 region: CASSSLPPTRRADTQYF. CDR3 nucleotide sequence: TGTGCCAGCAGTTCCCTGCCGCCGACCAGGCGTGCAGATACGCAGTATTTT.

This clone was detected only a few times. The chain carries TRBV30 and TRBJ2-7; the match to TRBD2 covers 14 bases. Germline V CDR1 and CDR2: GTSNPN, SVGIG (reference sequence). V gave up 0 bases and J gave up 3 bases; unmatched junction bases: 7. The CDR3 is 17 amino acids. The CDR3 region is CAWSVFSGLAGDYEQYF. In DNA, the CDR3 is TGTGCCTGGAGTGTCTTTTCGGGACTAGCGGGGGACTACGAGCAGTACTTC.

CDR3 in amino acids: CASSLRGIGEQYF. Here the CDR3 DNA reads TGTGCCAGCAGCTTAAGAGGGATCGGCGAGCAGTACTTC. This chain connects TRBV6-6 to TRBJ2-7; maybe TRBD2 (5 bases). Germline CDR1 reads MNHNY; CDR2 reads SVGAGI (reference sequence). This CDR3 contains 13 residues. V was trimmed by 6 bases and J by 6 bases, leaving 15 bases between them.

The chain combines TRBV5-5 with TRBJ1-5, with D possibly TRBD1 on 6 matching bases. V shed 4 bases and J shed 5 bases, with 16 bases lying between them. CDR1 and CDR2 from the germline V gene are SGHKS and YYEKEE (reference sequence). The CDR3 contains 15 residues. CDR3 sequence: CASSPGSPGDQPQHF. The CDR3 coding sequence is TGTGCCAGCAGCCCCGGGAGCCCAGGGGATCAGCCCCAGCATTTT.

The rearrangement links TRBV6-6 to TRBJ2-1, with 7 bases lining up with TRBD1. CDR1 and CDR2 from the germline V gene are MNHNY and SVGAGI (reference sequence). This CDR3 is built from 15 residues. Trimming at V came to 5 bases and at J to 4 bases, leaving 8 bases not matched to a gene. The CDR3 loop reads CASSKGDSPYNEQFF. The CDR3 coding sequence is TGTGCCAGCAGTAAAGGGGACAGCCCGTACAATGAGCAGTTCTTC.

This chain connects TRBV7-2 to TRBJ2-5, with TRBD2 identical over 9 bases. The CDR3 consists of 14 residues. Trimming at V came to 9 bases and at J to 5 bases, leaving 10 bases not matched to a gene. Germline values: CDR1 SGHTA, CDR2 FQGNSA. CDR3 protein: CASLSGGRRETQYF. The CDR3 nucleotides are TGTGCCAGTCTTAGCGGGGGACGGAGGGAGACCCAGTACTTC.

V and J are TRBV6-1 and TRBJ2-1; 7 bases map to TRBD2. Looked up from germline, CDR1 is MNHNS and CDR2 is SASEGT. This CDR3 contains 14 residues. Trimming at V came to 6 bases and at J to 10 bases, leaving 12 bases not matched to a gene. CDR3 DNA: TGTGCCAGCAGCGGGGCGGGGGTAGCGGAAGAGCAGTTCTTC. Translating gives CASSGAGVAEEQFF.